Presented here are 18 T cell receptor beta chains from one specimen sequenced in a study of T-cell reconstitution after alpha-beta-depleted transplantation in children. The library targeted TCRbeta and was prepared with unique molecular identifiers. TCRdb independently ran MiXCR on the PCR reads; one entry per CDR3 protein. The sample consists of 40,000 to 55,000 distinct CDR3 sequences, roughly 8.7% of them appearing once. The sequencing here drew on PBMCs, mostly from graft donor cells, taken 60 days after TCRalphabeta/CD19-depleted stem cell transplant. The source is a male patient between 2 and 10 years old who had a stem cell transplant for chronic granulomatous disease, so the T cells may come from the graft donor.

This clonotype has ten or more counts. The chain joins TRBV20-1 to TRBJ2-1; 8 bases are shared with TRBD2. Per the germline V gene, CDR1 is DFQATT and CDR2 is SNEGSKA (reference sequence). The J segment lost 5 bases and the V segment lost 3 bases, leaving 9 bases of the junction unmatched. The CDR3 runs 15 residues. In DNA form, the CDR3 reads TGCAGTGCTAGTTCCCCTAGCGGGCCTGACAATGAGCAGTTCTTC. Translation: CSASSPSGPDNEQFF.

Comment on this clonotype: Possible read error: a much larger clone is one base away. CDR3 region: CASSEDSHASYKQYF. CDR3 DNA sequence: TGTGCCAGCTCAGAGGACAGTCATGCATCCTACAAGCAGTACTTC. The V gene is TRBV18, the J gene TRBJ2-7; TRBD1 is a possible D gene (6 bases). This CDR3 spans 15 amino acids. Germline V CDR1 and CDR2: KGHSH, LQKENI.

Notes on this clonotype: Because the CDR3 is missing its conserved closing phenylalanine or tryptophan, this is likely a read error. This chain uses TRBV15 with TRBJ2-1, with TRBD2 identical over 9 bases. CDR1 LNHNV and CDR2 YYDKDF come from the germline V gene (reference sequence). V lost 0 bases and J lost 9; bases outside the gene matches: 12. The CDR3 consists of 17 residues. The chain's CDR3 is CATSRESGGGRAGEQFY. In DNA form, the CDR3 reads TGTGCCACCAGCAGAGAAAGTGGTGGCGGGAGGGCCGGTGAGCAGTTCTAC.

There are many counts of this clonotype. The chain is built from TRBV20-1 and TRBJ2-5; the match to TRBD1 covers 8 bases. The CDR3 spans 13 residues. The trim removed 8 bases at V and 5 bases at J, leaving 10 bases unmatched. Germline V gene lookup returns CDR1 DFQATT and CDR2 SNEGSKA (reference sequence). This CDR3 reads CSTRQGRTETQYF. As DNA, the CDR3 is TGCAGTACACGACAGGGGAGAACGGAGACCCAGTACTTC.

This clonotype was seen a few times. The genes are TRBV20-1 and TRBJ2-5; TRBD2 might be the D (6 bases). Germline V gene data show CDR1 as DFQATT and CDR2 as SNEGSKA (reference sequence). This CDR3 has 16 amino acids. V lost 7 bases, J lost 2 bases, and 23 bases lay in between. The CDR3 nucleotides read TGCAGTGGTAGCGAATCCAGGGATGGAGGGCAAGAGACCCAGTACTTC. It specifies CSGSESRDGGQETQYF.

The V and J genes are TRBV27 and TRBJ2-4; D assignment may be TRBD1 or TRBD2 (7 bases each). V was cut by 5 bases and J by 2 bases, with 16 bases left in between. Germline CDR1 is MNHEY and CDR2 is SMNVEV (reference sequence). The CDR3 runs to 16 residues. The DNA of the CDR3 is TGTGCCAGCAGTCCCGGGGAGGGGGCACCCAAAAACATTCAGTACTTC. The encoded protein is CASSPGEGAPKNIQYF.

The table lists this clonotype with many counts. The rearrangement uses TRBV7-2 and TRBJ2-2; 7 nucleotides match TRBD1. The CDR3 is made up of 15 amino acids. The germline V gene encodes CDR1 SGHTA and CDR2 FQGNSA. Trimming cost V 0 bases and J 6 bases; bases outside gene matches: 4. CDR3 nucleotides: TGTGCCAGCAGCTTAGCACAGGGGAGCCCCGGGGAGCTGTTTTTT. Its protein product is CASSLAQGSPGELFF.

This clonotype was counted ten times or more. The rearrangement joins TRBV7-2 to TRBJ2-1, with 7 bases aligning to TRBD1. Per germline, CDR1 SGHTA and CDR2 FQGNSA. Unmatched junction bases numbered 5, after V lost 6 bases and J lost 6 bases. CDR3 length equals 13 residues. In nucleotides, the CDR3 is TGTGCCAGCAGACGTGACAGGGCCAATGAGCAGTTCTTC. Its protein product is CASRRDRANEQFF.

This clonotype was observed a handful of times. V gene TRBV10-3 combines with J gene TRBJ1-5; the D gene is possibly TRBD1 (5 bases). The germline V gene encodes CDR1 ENHRY and CDR2 SYGVKD. V was shortened by 4 bases and J by 0 bases, with 10 bases between the two germline ends. The CDR3 totals 15 residues. The CDR3, as DNA: TGTGCCATCAGTGCTGGACAATATAGCAATCAGCCCCAGCATTTT. Its protein product is CAISAGQYSNQPQHF.

This clonotype was seen many times. The junction and the germline gene differ at one end; a read error may be behind it. The rearrangement uses TRBV6-1 and TRBJ1-6; D gene ambiguous. The CDR3 is made up of 12 amino acids. CDR1 is MNHNS, CDR2 SASEGT, per germline. In DNA form, the CDR3 reads TGTGCCAGCGGTGAGGGAACCTCACCCCTCCACTTT. Translating it yields CASGEGTSPLHF.

Ten or more counts support this clonotype. V is TRBV18 and J is TRBJ1-4; D gene uncertain. Between the trimmed V and J ends, which lost 2 bases and 8 bases, there was a span of 3 bases. The CDR3 sequence is 11 residues long. Germline lookup yields CDR1 KGHSH and CDR2 LQKENI. Here the CDR3 reads CASSPGEKLFF. Here the CDR3 DNA reads TGTGCCAGCTCACCAGGGGAAAAACTGTTTTTT. Drawing the rest from reference TRBV18 and TRBJ1-4, the complete variable domain is NAGVMQNPRHLVRRRGQEARLRCSPMKGHSHVYWYRQLPEEGLKFMVYLQKENIIDESGMPKERFSAEFPKEGPSILRIQQVVRGDSAAYFCASSPGEKLFFGSGTQLSVL.

At least ten counts were recorded for this clonotype. The chain joins TRBV7-2 to TRBJ2-7; 8 nucleotides match TRBD2. Germline V gene data show CDR1 as SGHTA and CDR2 as FQGNSA. This CDR3 contains 14 residues. The junction had 5 bases not matched to a gene; V was cut back by 5 bases and J by 2 bases. DNA for the CDR3: TGTGCCAGCAGCCAGACAGCGGGGGCCTACGAGCAGTACTTC. It is translated as CASSQTAGAYEQYF.

This chain connects TRBV6-4 to TRBJ1-5; weak D call: TRBD1 (5 bases). Germline CDR1 and CDR2: MRHNA and SNTAGT. This CDR3 region has 17 residues. The germline V and J ends were trimmed by 8 bases and 4 bases, with 24 bases remaining between them. CDR3 DNA sequence: TGTGCCAGCCCTTCGGCAGGGACGACCATCTTAAATCAGCCCCAGCATTTT. This gives the protein CASPSAGTTILNQPQHF.

This clonotype was seen many times. The rearrangement uses TRBV11-2 and TRBJ1-1; 7 nucleotides agree with TRBD1. CDR1 is SGHAT and CDR2 is FQNNGV in the germline V gene. The V segment lost 0 bases and the J segment 0 bases; nucleotides outside the gene matches: 7. The CDR3 consists of 17 residues. The CDR3 spells CASSLDFTTGMNTEAFF. DNA for the CDR3: TGTGCCAGCAGCTTAGATTTCACGACAGGGATGAACACTGAAGCTTTCTTT.

This clonotype has at least ten counts. J is TRBJ2-1 and V is TRBV9; 8 nucleotides agree with TRBD1. V was clipped by 0 bases and J by 7 bases; unmatched bases: 9. Germline CDR1 reads SGDLS; CDR2 reads YYNGEE. This CDR3 region has 16 residues. In nucleotides, the CDR3 is TGTGCCAGCAGCGTAGGGTCGGGACAGGTTTTGAATGAGCAGTTCTTC. Protein sequence: CASSVGSGQVLNEQFF.

This chain connects TRBV5-6 to TRBJ1-5; TRBD1 agrees at 12 bases. This CDR3 region has 15 residues. V trimming: 4 bases; J trimming: 7 bases; junction bases outside the gene matches: 6. The germline CDR1 and CDR2 sequences are SGHDT and YYEEEE. The CDR3 sequence is CASSGGQGAFQPQHF. The CDR3 coding sequence is TGTGCCAGCAGCGGGGGACAGGGGGCTTTCCAGCCCCAGCATTTT.

This clonotype was seen only a few times. The chain combines TRBV27 with TRBJ1-5, with a weak D call TRBD1 (5 bases). Trimming stripped 5 bases from V and 4 bases from J, with 24 bases between. CDR1 is MNHEY and CDR2 is SMNVEV in the germline V gene (reference sequence). The CDR3 sequence is 18 residues long. This CDR3 reads CASSPAEGKGPTNQPQHF. The DNA for the CDR3 is TGTGCCAGCAGTCCCGCAGAGGGGAAGGGCCCTACAAATCAGCCCCAGCATTTT.

Many counts were recorded for this clonotype. V is TRBV3-1 and J is TRBJ2-1, with TRBD1 identical over 9 bases. V dropped 6 bases and J dropped 7; count of bases not matched to a gene: 4. Germline V gives CDR1 LGHDT, CDR2 YNNKEL (reference sequence). CDR3 length: 13 amino acids. The CDR3 DNA reads as TGTGCCAGCAGGAAACAGGGGGCGAATGAGCAGTTCTTC. This sequence encodes CASRKQGANEQFF.